The 12 T cell receptor beta chains in this list originate from one sample, sequenced in a study of T cell repertoires in cytomegalovirus infection. Their antigen targets remain unknown. TCRdb redid the calling of the reads with MiXCR, one entry per CDR3 protein. The sample lists around 540,000 distinct CDR3 sequences; 33% were seen once. Sequences were derived from cultured PBMCs, sampled from culture after CMV antigen stimulation. Receptors originate from a human donor in good health (CMV status not recorded). Some clones in this sample may be carry-over from other donors' samples.

The rearrangement uses TRBV18 and TRBJ2-2; D call uncertain. From germline, CDR1 is KGHSH and CDR2 LQKENI. The V end lost 1 base, the J end lost 0 bases, and 9 bases lay between the germline ends. The CDR3 totals 16 residues. The CDR3 bases are TGTGCCAGCTCACCACTGGACGGATCGAACACCGGGGAGCTGTTTTTT. This gives the protein CASSPLDGSNTGELFF. The whole variable domain, filled in from reference TRBV18 and TRBJ2-2, reads NAGVMQNPRHLVRRRGQEARLRCSPMKGHSHVYWYRQLPEEGLKFMVYLQKENIIDESGMPKERFSAEFPKEGPSILRIQQVVRGDSAAYFCASSPLDGSNTGELFFGEGSRLTVL.

This chain joins TRBV12-3 or TRBV12-4 and TRBJ1-3, with D possibly matching TRBD1 (6 bases). V was trimmed by 7 bases and J by 0 bases, leaving 10 bases between them. The CDR3 length is 14 residues. This chain's CDR3 is CASNQDSSGNTIYF. Written as DNA, the CDR3 is TGTGCCAGCAACCAGGACAGCTCTGGAAACACCATATATTTT.

The genes are TRBV20-1 and TRBJ2-7; tentatively, D is TRBD1 (5 bases). From germline, CDR1 is DFQATT and CDR2 SNEGSKA (reference sequence). The CDR3 totals 15 residues. V was pared by 0 bases and J by 2 bases, with 14 bases between. The CDR3 spells CSARDLAGYPYEQYV. CDR3 coding DNA: TGCAGTGCTAGAGATCTGGCAGGGTACCCCTACGAGCAGTACGTC.

The chain combines TRBV2 with TRBJ2-4; D perhaps matches TRBD2 (6 bases). The CDR3 sequence is 17 residues long. V was pared by 4 bases and J by 0 bases, with 16 bases between. Germline CDR1 is SNHLY and CDR2 is FYNNEI. CDR3 coding DNA: TGTGCCAGCAGTGGCCTTTCTGGGGAGGTAGCCAAAAACATTCAGTACTTC. Amino acids: CASSGLSGEVAKNIQYF.

This clonotype was found many times. This sequence joins TRBV7-2 and TRBJ1-3; unclear D gene. The CDR3 consists of 13 residues. CDR1 is SGHTA and CDR2 is FQGNSA in the germline V gene. The germline V and J ends were trimmed by 5 bases and 0 bases, with 5 bases remaining between them. The CDR3 nucleotides read TGTGCCAGCAGCACGTACTCTGGAAACACCATATATTTT. Protein: CASSTYSGNTIYF.

This clonotype came up a few times. The chain is built from TRBV12-3 or TRBV12-4 and TRBJ2-5; 9 bases align to TRBD2. Trimming removed 3 bases from V and 5 bases from J; junction bases left unmatched: 7. This CDR3 comprises 15 residues. The CDR3 here is CASSFGGRAIETQYF. CDR3 nucleotides: TGTGCCAGCAGTTTCGGCGGGAGGGCCATCGAGACCCAGTACTTC.

This clonotype was counted a few times. V and J are TRBV6-2 or TRBV6-3 and TRBJ2-3; 7 nucleotides align to TRBD2. V dropped 10 bases and J dropped 6; count of bases not matched to a gene: 10. The germline gives CDR1 MNHEY, CDR2 SVGEGT. This CDR3 has 13 residues. CDR3 sequence reads: CATEKAGVDTQYF. The CDR3 coding sequence is TGTGCCACAGAGAAGGCGGGAGTGGATACGCAGTATTTT.

In this sample, this clonotype turned up a few times. V and J are TRBV18 and TRBJ2-1; D may be TRBD2 (5 bases). CDR3 length: 14 residues. Trimming pared 1 base from V and 7 bases from J, leaving 11 bases between. Germline assignment: CDR1 KGHSH and CDR2 LQKENI. CDR3 in amino acids: CASSPQPVANEQFF. As DNA, the CDR3 is TGTGCCAGCTCACCACAACCCGTAGCGAATGAGCAGTTCTTC. The full variable domain, rest sourced from reference TRBV18 and TRBJ2-1, is NAGVMQNPRHLVRRRGQEARLRCSPMKGHSHVYWYRQLPEEGLKFMVYLQKENIIDESGMPKERFSAEFPKEGPSILRIQQVVRGDSAAYFCASSPQPVANEQFFGPGTRLTVL.

This rearrangement joins TRBV4-1 to TRBJ2-4; D possibly corresponds to TRBD1 (7 bases). The CDR3 length is 16 residues. Trimming shortened V by 0 bases and J by 8 bases, and 17 bases separated the two germline ends. CDR1 is MGHRA and CDR2 is YSYEKL in the germline V gene. The CDR3 loop is CASSQEGPLRGDIQYF. In nucleotides, the CDR3 is TGCGCCAGCAGCCAAGAGGGCCCTCTCAGGGGGGACATTCAGTACTTC.

This clonotype came up many times. This chain links TRBV7-6 with TRBJ1-3; D is ambiguous. V dropped 4 bases and J dropped 0 bases, with 19 bases sitting between them. From germline, CDR1 is SGHVS and CDR2 FNYEAQ. This CDR3 has 18 amino acids. This chain's CDR3 is CASSSIPQRYYSGNTIYF. Here the CDR3 DNA reads TGTGCCAGCAGCTCGATACCACAGCGGTATTACTCTGGAAACACCATATATTTT.

The rearrangement joins TRBV20-1 to TRBJ2-7; no firm D call. V lost 5 bases and J 3 bases, leaving 8 bases between the germline ends. CDR1 and CDR2 (germline): DFQATT, SNEGSKA (reference sequence). CDR3 size: 11 residues. The CDR3 sequence: CSAVGRYEQYF. CDR3 nucleotide sequence: TGCAGTGCTGTGGGCCGCTACGAGCAGTACTTC.

V usage is TRBV6-1 and J usage is TRBJ2-5; no definite D call. This CDR3 region has 17 residues. Trimming stripped 6 bases from V and 2 bases from J, with 22 bases between. Germline values: CDR1 MNHNS, CDR2 SASEGT. The DNA of the CDR3 is TGTGCCAGCAGCAACCGCCCGACAAGGGCTCGACAAGAGACCCAGTACTTC. Protein: CASSNRPTRARQETQYF.